A selection of T cell receptor beta chains follows, all from one sample in a study of early T cells in non-severe SARS-CoV-2 infection. TCRdb passed the 5' RACE reads through MiXCR, listing each CDR3 protein once. The top ten hold around a tenth of the sample, which has approximately 40,000 distinct CDR3 sequences, under 13% seen once. The sequenced material came from whole blood. The receptors were gathered from an adult who was a healthcare worker with PCR-confirmed SARS-CoV-2 infection or an uninfected control (not recorded which). Both conserved end residues are part of each CDR3. A D gene is named only where the DNA matches it firmly. Size is omitted from some rows. Given values are once, few, many or a class for expanded clones.

j_gene: TRBJ2-1
d_gene: TRBD2
v_gene: TRBV18
abundance: few
CDR3nt: TGTGCCAGCTCATTCTCACCAGCGGGGGGGCTGCATGAGCAGTTCTTC
CDR3aa: CASSFSPAGGLHEQFF

j_gene: TRBJ2-1
d_gene: -
v_gene: TRBV27
abundance: many
CDR3nt: TGTGCCAGCAGACGAATAGACTACAATGAGCAGTTCTTC
CDR3aa: CASRRIDYNEQFF

j_gene: TRBJ2-7
d_gene: -
v_gene: TRBV10-3
abundance: -
CDR3nt: TGTGCCATCAGCGGGGGCCACTACGAGCAGTACTTC
CDR3aa: CAISGGHYEQYF

j_gene: TRBJ1-2
d_gene: TRBD1
v_gene: TRBV28
abundance: many
CDR3nt: TGTGCCAGCAGTGAGGACAGGAACCCCCAGATCTTC
CDR3aa: CASSEDRNPQIF

j_gene: TRBJ2-7
d_gene: TRBD1
v_gene: TRBV30
abundance: many
CDR3nt: TGTGCCTGGATCCCAGGGGGCTCCTACGAGCAGTACTTC
CDR3aa: CAWIPGGSYEQYF

j_gene: TRBJ1-1
d_gene: TRBD1
v_gene: TRBV2
abundance: few
CDR3nt: TGTGCCAGCAGGGGGGGACAGGGGATTTTTCCTGAAGCTTTCTTT
CDR3aa: CASRGGQGIFPEAFF

j_gene: TRBJ1-5
d_gene: -
v_gene: TRBV10-3
abundance: few
CDR3nt: TGTGCCATCAGCCTATCAGGAGGAAATCAGCCCCAGCATTTT
CDR3aa: CAISLSGGNQPQHF

j_gene: TRBJ1-5
d_gene: TRBD1
v_gene: TRBV18
abundance: -
CDR3nt: TGTGCCAGCTCACCACGGGACAGGGGGAGCAATCAGCCCCAGCATTTT
CDR3aa: CASSPRDRGSNQPQHF

j_gene: TRBJ2-7
d_gene: -
v_gene: TRBV29-1
abundance: once
CDR3nt: TGCAGCGTTGAGAAGGGACCGTACGAGCAGTACTTC
CDR3aa: CSVEKGPYEQYF

j_gene: TRBJ2-5
d_gene: TRBD2
v_gene: TRBV5-1
abundance: many
CDR3nt: TGCGCCAGCAGACTAGCGGGGGGCCAAGAGACCCAGTACTTC
CDR3aa: CASRLAGGQETQYF

j_gene: TRBJ2-3
d_gene: -
v_gene: TRBV7-2
abundance: few
CDR3nt: TGTGCCAGCAGCCAGCGGAGATCTAGCACAGATACGCAGTATTTT
CDR3aa: CASSQRRSSTDTQYF

j_gene: TRBJ2-3
d_gene: -
v_gene: TRBV5-1
abundance: few
CDR3nt: TGCGCCAGCAGCCTCACACGAGCGGGCTCCAGTCGGTATTTT
CDR3aa: CASSLTRAGSSRYF

j_gene: TRBJ2-2
d_gene: -
v_gene: TRBV27
abundance: many
CDR3nt: TGTGCCAGCAGATCAACAGGGTCCGGGGAGCTGTTTTTT
CDR3aa: CASRSTGSGELFF

j_gene: TRBJ1-5
d_gene: TRBD1
v_gene: TRBV5-6
abundance: few
CDR3nt: TGTGCCAGCAGCCGGACAGGGTCGGGCAATCAGCCCCAGCATTTT
CDR3aa: CASSRTGSGNQPQHF

j_gene: TRBJ1-2
d_gene: -
v_gene: TRBV29-1
abundance: few
CDR3nt: TGCAGCGTTGAGCCAGGGGATAACTATGGCTACACCTTC
CDR3aa: CSVEPGDNYGYTF

j_gene: TRBJ1-1
d_gene: TRBD1
v_gene: TRBV6-5
abundance: many
CDR3nt: TGTGCCAGCAAAAGACAGGGGTACACTGAAGCTTTCTTT
CDR3aa: CASKRQGYTEAFF

j_gene: TRBJ2-2
d_gene: -
v_gene: TRBV7-2
abundance: many
CDR3nt: TGTGCCAGCACCCACGAATACACCGGGGAGCTGTTTTTT
CDR3aa: CASTHEYTGELFF

j_gene: TRBJ2-3
d_gene: TRBD2
v_gene: TRBV10-2
abundance: few
CDR3nt: TGCGCCAGCAGTTTCCGTGTGGGCGGGGGGGACCGAGTCACAGATACGCAGTATTTT
CDR3aa: CASSFRVGGGDRVTDTQYF

j_gene: TRBJ2-4
d_gene: TRBD1
v_gene: TRBV20-1
abundance: many
CDR3nt: TGCAGTGCTCAGACAGGGGGCAAAAACATTCAGTACTTC
CDR3aa: CSAQTGGKNIQYF

j_gene: TRBJ2-5
d_gene: TRBD2
v_gene: TRBV7-2
abundance: many
CDR3nt: TGTGCCAGCAGTCGTACTAGCGGGGGGCGACAGACCCAGTACTTC
CDR3aa: CASSRTSGGRQTQYF

j_gene: TRBJ2-7
d_gene: -
v_gene: TRBV9
abundance: few
CDR3nt: TGTGCCAGCAGCAGCGGGACAACCTACGAGCAGTACTTC
CDR3aa: CASSSGTTYEQYF

j_gene: TRBJ1-2
d_gene: -
v_gene: TRBV11-2
abundance: -
CDR3nt: TGTGCCAGCAGCTTAACCGGGGGGGGTCCCTATGGCTACACCTTC
CDR3aa: CASSLTGGGPYGYTF

j_gene: TRBJ2-5
d_gene: -
v_gene: TRBV10-1
abundance: many
CDR3nt: TGCGCCAGCAGTGAGGCCAGCCTCGAGACCCAGTACTTC
CDR3aa: CASSEASLETQYF

j_gene: TRBJ1-1
d_gene: -
v_gene: TRBV7-2
abundance: once
CDR3nt: TGTGCCAGCAGCCCCAGGCGACACACTGAAGCTTTCTTT
CDR3aa: CASSPRRHTEAFF

j_gene: TRBJ2-7
d_gene: TRBD2
v_gene: TRBV5-5
abundance: many
CDR3nt: TGTGCCAGCAGCATCGACGGCGGGGGGGCCTACGAGCAGTACTTC
CDR3aa: CASSIDGGGAYEQYF

j_gene: TRBJ2-7
d_gene: TRBD2
v_gene: TRBV5-1
abundance: few
CDR3nt: TGCGCCAGCAGTACGACTAGCGAGAAACTTTACGAGCAGTACTTC
CDR3aa: CASSTTSEKLYEQYF

j_gene: TRBJ2-1
d_gene: TRBD1
v_gene: TRBV6-2/TRBV6-3
abundance: few
CDR3nt: TGTGCCAGCAAAAGGACAGGGGAGGGTAAAAGCAATGAGCAGTTCTTC
CDR3aa: CASKRTGEGKSNEQFF

j_gene: TRBJ2-6
d_gene: -
v_gene: TRBV12-3/TRBV12-4
abundance: medium-sized
CDR3nt: TGTGCCAGCAGTCAGATCGGGGGCTTTGGGGCCAACGTCCTGACTTTC
CDR3aa: CASSQIGGFGANVLTF

j_gene: TRBJ1-2
d_gene: TRBD1
v_gene: TRBV7-3
abundance: many
CDR3nt: TGTGCCAGCAGCACGCGGACAGGGGACGGCTACACCTTC
CDR3aa: CASSTRTGDGYTF

j_gene: TRBJ1-2
d_gene: -
v_gene: TRBV24-1
abundance: many
CDR3nt: TGTGCCACCAGTGAGCCGGGCGGTCGAGGCTACACCTTC
CDR3aa: CATSEPGGRGYTF

j_gene: TRBJ2-7
d_gene: TRBD1
v_gene: TRBV18
abundance: -
CDR3nt: TGTGCCAGCTCAACAGCCGGACAGGCCCTGTCCTACTTC
CDR3aa: CASSTAGQALSYF

j_gene: TRBJ2-7
d_gene: TRBD1
v_gene: TRBV5-1
abundance: -
CDR3nt: TGCGCCAGCAGCTCAGGGGGAAGTAGCTCCTACGAGCAGTACTTC
CDR3aa: CASSSGGSSSYEQYF

j_gene: TRBJ1-1
d_gene: -
v_gene: TRBV7-3
abundance: few
CDR3nt: TGTGCCAGCAGCTTGGCGGCGAACACTGAAGCTTTCTTT
CDR3aa: CASSLAANTEAFF

j_gene: TRBJ2-2
d_gene: -
v_gene: TRBV7-7
abundance: few
CDR3nt: TGTGCCAGCAGGGTAGGCAGGGACACCGGGGAGCTGTTTTTT
CDR3aa: CASRVGRDTGELFF

j_gene: TRBJ2-7
d_gene: -
v_gene: TRBV3-1
abundance: many
CDR3nt: TGTGCCAGCAGCCCCTCCTACGAGCAGTACTTC
CDR3aa: CASSPSYEQYF

j_gene: TRBJ2-4
d_gene: -
v_gene: TRBV4-3
abundance: many
CDR3nt: TGCGCCAGCAGCCAAGACAGGGTTAACATTCAGTACTTC
CDR3aa: CASSQDRVNIQYF

j_gene: TRBJ1-1
d_gene: -
v_gene: TRBV20-1
abundance: few
CDR3nt: TGCAGTGCTAGAGATGCGGCAAGGCGAGGGGAAGCTTTCTTT
CDR3aa: CSARDAARRGEAFF

j_gene: TRBJ2-2
d_gene: -
v_gene: TRBV29-1
abundance: -
CDR3nt: TGCAGCGTTATGGTTATGAGTCTGGCCGGGGAGCTGTTTTTT
CDR3aa: CSVMVMSLAGELFF

j_gene: TRBJ2-3
d_gene: -
v_gene: TRBV2
abundance: few
CDR3nt: TGTGCCAGCAGTGGTGGACAGACTAGCACAGATACGCAGTATTTT
CDR3aa: CASSGGQTSTDTQYF

j_gene: TRBJ1-5
d_gene: TRBD1
v_gene: TRBV20-1
abundance: -
CDR3nt: TGCAGTGCTAGAGAACGGGACAGACGCAATCAGCCCCAGCATTTT
CDR3aa: CSARERDRRNQPQHF

j_gene: TRBJ1-6
d_gene: -
v_gene: TRBV5-8
abundance: -
CDR3nt: TGTGCCAGCAGCCGTCGCGTTAATTCACCCCTCCACTTT
CDR3aa: CASSRRVNSPLHF

j_gene: TRBJ2-2
d_gene: -
v_gene: TRBV9
abundance: -
CDR3nt: TGTGCCAGCAGGGGACTGAGCGGGGAGCTGTTTTTT
CDR3aa: CASRGLSGELFF

j_gene: TRBJ2-6
d_gene: -
v_gene: TRBV10-3
abundance: -
CDR3nt: TGTGCCATCAGGGGGCAGGACCCATTGAACTCTGGGGCCAACGTCCTGACTTTC
CDR3aa: CAIRGQDPLNSGANVLTF

j_gene: TRBJ2-7
d_gene: -
v_gene: TRBV10-1
abundance: few
CDR3nt: TGCGCCAGCAGTGAGGCCCGGGGGATATACTCCTACGAGCAGTACTTC
CDR3aa: CASSEARGIYSYEQYF

j_gene: TRBJ1-4
d_gene: TRBD1
v_gene: TRBV7-9
abundance: few
CDR3nt: TGTGCCAGCAGCTTGGGACAGGGAATGATAGGGCCTGAAAAACTGTTTTTT
CDR3aa: CASSLGQGMIGPEKLFF

j_gene: TRBJ1-5
d_gene: -
v_gene: TRBV5-1
abundance: few
CDR3nt: TGCGCCAGCAGCTTGTTAGGGTTGAGCAATCAGCCCCAGCATTTT
CDR3aa: CASSLLGLSNQPQHF

j_gene: TRBJ2-1
d_gene: TRBD1
v_gene: TRBV11-3
abundance: -
CDR3nt: TGTGCCAGCAGCGGGGACGGACAGGGTCGATCCTACAATGAGCAGTTCTTC
CDR3aa: CASSGDGQGRSYNEQFF